This T cell receptor beta chain was retrieved from a study of shared clonotypes between healthy human individuals. Study background: CD4 naive and CD4 memory each took three plates per donor, while CD8 naive took two and CD8 memory one. General study points: Naive subsets tended to show greater estimated richness than memory subsets.

Several immunoSEQ 96-well plates shared each subset's DNA, each plate a replicate. Produced via immunoSEQ multiplex PCR; TCRdb's table is partial and in-frame only. The sample holds some 2 million clones, about 95% seen once. This clone was recorded only once. Its cognate antigen is unknown. Terminally differentiated effector memory CD45RA+ cells were excluded from the naive CD8 cells, which were CD45RO-negative and positively selected for CCR7. The receptor's source is a man aged 18 to 29 in good health. The specimen sequenced was naive CD8+ T cells sorted from blood.

The DNA for the CDR3 is TGCGCCAGCAGTGAGCGGACGGAGGGCAACGAGCAGTACTTC. As protein: CASSERTEGNEQYF. V usage is TRBV10-1 and J usage is TRBJ2-7, with TRBD2 as a possible D gene (6 bases). This CDR3 has 14 residues. Germline V gene data show CDR1 as WNHNN and CDR2 as SYGVQD (reference sequence). V gave up 2 bases and J gave up 5 bases, with 13 bases separating them.